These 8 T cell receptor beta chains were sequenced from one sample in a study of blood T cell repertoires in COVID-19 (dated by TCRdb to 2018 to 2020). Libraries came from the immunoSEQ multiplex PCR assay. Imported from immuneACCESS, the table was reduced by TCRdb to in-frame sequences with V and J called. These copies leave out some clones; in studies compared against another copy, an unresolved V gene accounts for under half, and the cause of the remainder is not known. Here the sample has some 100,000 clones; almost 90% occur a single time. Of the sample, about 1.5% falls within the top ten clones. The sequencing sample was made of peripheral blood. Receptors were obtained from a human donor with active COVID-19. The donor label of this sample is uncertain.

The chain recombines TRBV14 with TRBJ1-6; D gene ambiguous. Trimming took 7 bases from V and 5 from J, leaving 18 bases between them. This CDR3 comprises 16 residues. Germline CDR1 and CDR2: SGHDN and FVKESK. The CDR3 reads CASNSKNPLNNSPLHF. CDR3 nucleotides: TGTGCCAGCAACTCAAAGAACCCCCTAAATAATTCACCCCTCCACTTT.

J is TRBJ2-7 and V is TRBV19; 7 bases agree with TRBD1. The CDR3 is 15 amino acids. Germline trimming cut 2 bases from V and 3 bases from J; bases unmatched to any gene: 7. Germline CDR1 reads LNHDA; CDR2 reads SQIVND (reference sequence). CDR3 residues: CASSIRGGRSYEQYF. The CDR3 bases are TGTGCCAGTAGTATACGAGGGGGCCGAAGCTACGAGCAGTACTTC.

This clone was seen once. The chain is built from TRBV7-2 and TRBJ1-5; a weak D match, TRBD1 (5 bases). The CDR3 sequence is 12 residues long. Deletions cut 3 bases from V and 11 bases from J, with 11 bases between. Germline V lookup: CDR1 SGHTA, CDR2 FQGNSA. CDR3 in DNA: TGTGCCAGCAGCTTGTGGAAGGGGACCCAGCATTTT. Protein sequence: CASSLWKGTQHF.

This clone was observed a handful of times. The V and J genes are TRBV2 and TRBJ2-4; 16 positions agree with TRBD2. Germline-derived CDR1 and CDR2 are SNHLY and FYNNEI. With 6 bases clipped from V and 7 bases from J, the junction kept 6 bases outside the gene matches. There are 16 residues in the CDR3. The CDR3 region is CASRPGLAGGRNIQYF. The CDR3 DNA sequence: TGTGCCAGCAGGCCGGGACTAGCGGGGGGGCGGAACATTCAGTACTTC.

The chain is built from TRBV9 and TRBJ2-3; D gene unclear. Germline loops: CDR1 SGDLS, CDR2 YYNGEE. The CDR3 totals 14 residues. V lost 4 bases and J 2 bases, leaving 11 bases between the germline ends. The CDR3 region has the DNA TGTGCCAGCAGCCCCGGGTCTAACACAGATACGCAGTATTTT. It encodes CASSPGSNTDTQYF. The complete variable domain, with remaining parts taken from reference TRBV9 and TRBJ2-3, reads DSGVTQTPKHLITATGQRVTLRCSPRSGDLSVYWYQQSLDQGLQFLIQYYNGEERAKGNILERFSAQQFPDLHSELNLSSLELGDSALYFCASSPGSNTDTQYFGPGTRLTVL.

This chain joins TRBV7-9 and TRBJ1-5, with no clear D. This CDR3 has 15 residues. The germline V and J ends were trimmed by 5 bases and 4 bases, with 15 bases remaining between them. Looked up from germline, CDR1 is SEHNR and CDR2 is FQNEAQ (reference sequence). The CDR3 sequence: CASSPDRGGNQPQHF. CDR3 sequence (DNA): TGTGCCAGCAGCCCAGATCGGGGAGGTAATCAGCCCCAGCATTTT.

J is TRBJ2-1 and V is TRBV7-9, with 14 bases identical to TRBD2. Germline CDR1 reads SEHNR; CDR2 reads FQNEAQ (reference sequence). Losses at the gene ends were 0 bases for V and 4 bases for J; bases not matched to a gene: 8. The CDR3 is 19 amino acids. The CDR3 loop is CASSLALTSGGDRYNEQFF. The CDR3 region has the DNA TGTGCCAGCAGCTTAGCTCTGACTAGCGGGGGGGACAGGTACAATGAGCAGTTCTTC.

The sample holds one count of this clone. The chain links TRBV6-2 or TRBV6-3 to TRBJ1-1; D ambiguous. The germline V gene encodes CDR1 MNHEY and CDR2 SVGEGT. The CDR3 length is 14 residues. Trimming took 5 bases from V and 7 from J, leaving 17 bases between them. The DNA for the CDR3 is TGTGCCAGCAGTCCCTTGAGAGGCCACGGTGAAGCTTTCTTT. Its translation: CASSPLRGHGEAFF.